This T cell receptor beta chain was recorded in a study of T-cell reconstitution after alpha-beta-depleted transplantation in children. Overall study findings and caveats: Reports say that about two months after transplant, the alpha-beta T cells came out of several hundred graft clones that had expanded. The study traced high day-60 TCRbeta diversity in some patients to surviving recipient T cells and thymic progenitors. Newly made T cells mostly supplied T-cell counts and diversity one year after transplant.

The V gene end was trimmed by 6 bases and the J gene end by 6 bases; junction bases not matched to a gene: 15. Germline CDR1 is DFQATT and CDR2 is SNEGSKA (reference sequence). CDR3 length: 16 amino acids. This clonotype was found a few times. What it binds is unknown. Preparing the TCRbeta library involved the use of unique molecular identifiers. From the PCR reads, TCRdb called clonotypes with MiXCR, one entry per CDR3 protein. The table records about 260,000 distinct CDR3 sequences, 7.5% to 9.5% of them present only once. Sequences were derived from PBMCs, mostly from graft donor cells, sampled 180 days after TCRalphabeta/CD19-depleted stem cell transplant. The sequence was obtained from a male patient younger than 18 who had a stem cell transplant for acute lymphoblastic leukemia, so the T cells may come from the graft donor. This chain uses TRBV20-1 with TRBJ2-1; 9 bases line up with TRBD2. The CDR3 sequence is CSATGTSLGRSNEQFF. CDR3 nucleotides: TGCAGTGCCACCGGGACTAGCCTAGGGAGGAGCAATGAGCAGTTCTTC.